Each of the 28 T cell receptor beta chains below was sequenced from the same sample in a study of blood T cell repertoires in COVID-19. TCRdb's table, derived via immunoSEQ multiplex PCR, lists solely in-frame clones and lacks some. The data show more than 140,000 clones, about 79% seen once. Sequenced: peripheral blood. The receptors come from a woman aged 50 to 60 in a cohort sampled during active or convalescent COVID-19.

The rearrangement links TRBV6-4 to TRBJ1-1; 9 bases line up with TRBD1. The CDR3 has 13 residues. Germline V gene data show CDR1 as MRHNA and CDR2 as SNTAGT. V dropped 3 bases and J dropped 11; count of bases not matched to a gene: 7. CDR3 in DNA: TGTGCCAGCAGTGAGGGGACAGGGACCCCTGCTTTCTTT. It specifies CASSEGTGTPAFF.

This sequence joins TRBV2 and TRBJ1-2; no firm D call. This CDR3 is 13 amino acids long. CDR1 SNHLY and CDR2 FYNNEI come from the germline V gene. The V gene lost 8 bases and the J gene lost 2 bases, with 12 bases spanning the gap. The CDR3 loop reads CASRERENYGYTF. The CDR3 DNA follows: TGTGCCAGCCGAGAGCGCGAGAACTATGGCTACACCTTC.

This chain connects TRBV3-1 (or the pseudogene TRBV3-2) to TRBJ2-7; 8 positions match TRBD1. CDR3 size: 16 residues. V lost 0 bases and J lost 1; bases outside the gene matches: 5. Germline values: CDR1 LGHDT, CDR2 YNNKEL (reference sequence). For the CDR3, the DNA is TGTGCCAGCAGCCAAGATGGCTGGACAGGGTCCTACGAGCAGTACTTC. It codes for CASSQDGWTGSYEQYF.

This clone was seen only a few times. The rearrangement uses TRBV6-5 and TRBJ2-2; maybe TRBD1 (6 bases). Germline CDR1 is MNHEY and CDR2 is SVGAGI. Between the trimmed V and J ends, which lost 8 bases and 1 base, there was a span of 14 bases. The CDR3 is made up of 15 amino acids. For the CDR3, the DNA is TGTGCCAGCCGAACGGGACACCTGAACACCGGGGAGCTGTTTTTT. Protein product: CASRTGHLNTGELFF.

This clone was seen more than once but under ten times. The CDR3 nucleotides read TGTGCCAGCCGCCGGGACAGCTATAATTCACCCCTCCACTTT. This sequence encodes CASRRDSYNSPLHF. This sequence joins TRBV6-5 and TRBJ1-6; 7 nucleotides line up with TRBD1. Trimming at V came to 8 bases and at J to 3 bases, leaving 4 bases not matched to a gene. This CDR3 spans 14 amino acids. Germline CDR1 and CDR2: MNHEY and SVGAGI.

The chain carries TRBV21-1 and TRBJ1-5; the table's D call, TRBD1, has no DNA check behind it. TRBV21-1 is assigned pseudogene status. The CDR3 totals 18 residues. The CDR3 nucleotides are TGTGCCAGCAGCAAAAAGGGTCGCGCCGGGACAGAAAATCAGCCCCAGCATTTT. Its protein product is CASSKKGRAGTENQPQHF.

The chain is built from TRBV2 and TRBJ1-5; possible D gene TRBD1, 6 bases. CDR1 and CDR2 from the germline V gene are SNHLY and FYNNEI. There are 14 residues in the CDR3. V lost 6 bases, J lost 4 bases, and 13 bases lay in between. The CDR3 region has the DNA TGTGCCAGCAGCGATAGGACAGAAAATCAGCCCCAGCATTTT. Encoded protein: CASSDRTENQPQHF.

This clone was observed a handful of times. The CDR3 here is CAISETRQVGRNQPQHF. In DNA form, the CDR3 reads TGTGCCATCAGTGAGACACGACAGGTGGGTCGCAATCAGCCCCAGCATTTT. This chain connects TRBV10-3 to TRBJ1-5; TRBD1 is a possible D gene (6 bases). V was pared by 2 bases and J by 2 bases, with 16 bases between. Germline assignment: CDR1 ENHRY and CDR2 SYGVKD. This CDR3 is 17 amino acids long.

The V and J genes are TRBV14 and TRBJ2-1, with TRBD1 matching over 7 bases. V gave up 4 bases and J gave up 6 bases; unmatched junction bases: 9. CDR1 is SGHDN and CDR2 is FVKESK in the germline V gene. The CDR3 spans 15 residues. CDR3 amino acids: CASSRGQVDRNEQFF. Written as DNA, the CDR3 is TGTGCCAGCAGCCGAGGACAGGTGGACCGCAATGAGCAGTTCTTC. The full variable domain, its missing parts supplied by reference TRBV14 and TRBJ2-1, is EAGVTQFPSHSVIEKGQTVTLRCDPISGHDNLYWYRRVMGKEIKFLLHFVKESKQDESGMPNNRFLAERTGGTYSTLKVQPAELEDSGVYFCASSRGQVDRNEQFFGPGTRLTVL.

This clone was counted a few times. The gene calls are TRBV15 and TRBJ1-5, with TRBD1 matching 10 bases. Germline V lookup: CDR1 LNHNV, CDR2 YYDKDF (reference sequence). After removal of 5 bases from V and 6 bases from J, the junction contained 7 bases not matched to a gene. This CDR3 spans 15 amino acids. This CDR3 is CATSGRQGAGQPQHF. The DNA for the CDR3 is TGTGCCACCAGCGGCAGACAGGGGGCGGGTCAGCCCCAGCATTTT.

The rearrangement links TRBV7-3 to TRBJ1-2, with D perhaps matching TRBD1 (5 bases). The CDR3 sequence is 15 residues long. Germline V gene data show CDR1 as SGHTA and CDR2 as FQGTGA. V was shortened by 1 base and J by 6 bases, with 15 bases between the two germline ends. The CDR3: CASSLSNRPGNGYTF. For the CDR3, the DNA is TGTGCCAGCAGCTTAAGTAACAGGCCAGGGAATGGCTACACCTTC.

The V gene is TRBV9, the J gene TRBJ2-3; 7 bases match TRBD2. This CDR3 comprises 15 residues. Germline V gene lookup returns CDR1 SGDLS and CDR2 YYNGEE. Trimming took 2 bases from V and 5 from J; bases not matched to a gene: 8. The CDR3 DNA follows: TGTGCCAGCAGCGTTCCGGCGGGGGTGGGAGATACGCAGTATTTT. Protein: CASSVPAGVGDTQYF. Looking up the rest from reference TRBV9 and TRBJ2-3 gives the full variable domain: DSGVTQTPKHLITATGQRVTLRCSPRSGDLSVYWYQQSLDQGLQFLIQYYNGEERAKGNILERFSAQQFPDLHSELNLSSLELGDSALYFCASSVPAGVGDTQYFGPGTRLTVL.

V and J are TRBV6-5 and TRBJ2-2; D is unresolved. The ends were cut back, 6 bases at V and 0 bases at J, with 8 bases in the middle. The length of the CDR3 is 14 residues. Germline lookup yields CDR1 MNHEY and CDR2 SVGAGI. The CDR3: CASRYPPNTGELFF. CDR3 nucleotides: TGTGCCAGCAGGTATCCTCCGAACACCGGGGAGCTGTTTTTT.

The rearrangement uses TRBV10-3 and TRBJ2-3; the match to TRBD1 covers 10 bases. The CDR3 spans 15 residues. Germline assignment: CDR1 ENHRY and CDR2 SYGVKD. V gave up 4 bases and J gave up 3 bases; unmatched junction bases: 4. DNA for the CDR3: TGTGCCATCAGTGGACAGGGGGCCCAGACAGATACGCAGTATTTT. Amino acid sequence: CAISGQGAQTDTQYF.

The CDR3 nucleotides read TGCGCCAGCAGCCCGGGGGTAGACTATGGCTACACCTTC. Protein: CASSPGVDYGYTF. This sequence joins TRBV4-1 and TRBJ1-2; D is possibly TRBD1 (5 bases). The CDR3 runs to 13 residues. V lost 4 bases to trimming and J lost 3 bases, with 9 bases between them. From germline, CDR1 is MGHRA and CDR2 YSYEKL.

The chain carries TRBV5-4 and TRBJ2-7; D is unclear. Germline V gene sequence: CDR1 SGHNT, CDR2 YYREEE (reference sequence). V gave up 0 bases and J gave up 3 bases, with 4 bases separating them. The CDR3 is made up of 12 amino acids. The CDR3 nucleotides are TGTGCCAGCAGCTTGGACTTCTACGAGCAGTACTTC. This codes for CASSLDFYEQYF.

The chain employs TRBV24-1 and TRBJ2-5; D may be TRBD2 (6 bases). The germline V gene encodes CDR1 KGHDR and CDR2 SFDVKD. V was cut by 0 bases and J by 0 bases, with 16 bases left in between. The CDR3 has 18 amino acids. The CDR3 loop is CATSDLPRDSDHQETQYF. In nucleotides, the CDR3 is TGTGCCACCAGTGATTTGCCCCGGGACTCGGACCACCAAGAGACCCAGTACTTC.

V gene TRBV5-1 combines with J gene TRBJ1-1, with D maybe TRBD1 (5 bases). The V and J ends lost 2 bases and 8 bases respectively, with 13 bases between them. The CDR3 is 13 amino acids. Germline CDR1 reads SGHRS; CDR2 reads YFSETQ. CDR3 DNA: TGCGCCAGCAGCTTCGAGGCAGGGATGGAAGCTTTCTTT. Protein sequence: CASSFEAGMEAFF.

The chain joins TRBV19 to TRBJ1-5, with D perhaps TRBD1 (5 bases). The germline V and J ends were trimmed by 8 bases and 2 bases, with 16 bases remaining between them. Germline V lookup: CDR1 LNHDA, CDR2 SQIVND (reference sequence). The CDR3 spans 15 residues. The CDR3 bases are TGTGCCAGTCAGGATGCGGGGGTAGGCAATCAGCCCCAGCATTTT. It encodes CASQDAGVGNQPQHF.

This clone appeared a few times. This chain uses TRBV24-1 with TRBJ1-5; the D gene is possibly TRBD1 (6 bases). This CDR3 is 19 amino acids long. Trimming left V 3 bases short and J 0 bases short, with 20 bases between. In germline, CDR1 is KGHDR, CDR2 SFDVKD. CDR3 protein: CATSDRDNTLRSSNQPQHF. In nucleotides, the CDR3 is TGTGCCACCAGTGATCGGGACAACACTCTAAGGAGTAGCAATCAGCCCCAGCATTTT.

This clone was counted a few times. The gene calls are TRBV10-3 and TRBJ1-4; D is uncertain. Germline lookup yields CDR1 ENHRY and CDR2 SYGVKD. This CDR3 region has 14 residues. V gave up 0 bases and J gave up 8 bases, with 10 bases separating them. The CDR3 here is CAISESGGGEKLFF. DNA of the CDR3: TGTGCCATCAGTGAGTCGGGAGGAGGGGAAAAACTGTTTTTT.

In its sample, this clone is medium-sized. This rearrangement joins TRBV7-3 to TRBJ1-2; 9 bases fit TRBD1. The CDR3 extends over 13 amino acids. V trimming: 5 bases; J trimming: 8 bases; junction bases outside the gene matches: 6. CDR1 is SGHTA, CDR2 FQGTGA, per germline. The CDR3 region is CASSPGQGEGYTF. CDR3 coding DNA: TGTGCCAGCAGCCCGGGACAGGGTGAGGGCTACACCTTC.

The chain combines TRBV6-6 with TRBJ2-1; TRBD2 matches 9 bases. V trimming: 7 bases; J trimming: 3 bases; junction bases outside the gene matches: 10. The length of the CDR3 is 16 residues. Germline assignment: CDR1 MNHNY and CDR2 SVGAGI (reference sequence). CDR3 sequence reads: CASKNSGGGVYNEQFF. The CDR3 bases are TGTGCCAGCAAAAACAGCGGCGGGGGGGTCTACAATGAGCAGTTCTTC.

J is TRBJ1-2 and V is TRBV2, with D possibly TRBD1 on 6 matching bases. Germline values: CDR1 SNHLY, CDR2 FYNNEI. Trimming shortened V by 8 bases and J by 2 bases, and 15 bases separated the two germline ends. The CDR3 has 14 amino acids. The CDR3: CASQIKTGNYGYTF. In DNA form, the CDR3 reads TGTGCCAGCCAGATTAAAACAGGGAACTATGGCTACACCTTC.

The genes are TRBV6-2 or TRBV6-3 and TRBJ2-7; possible D gene TRBD1, 6 bases. Germline V CDR1 and CDR2: MNHEY, SVGEGT. The CDR3 runs to 17 residues. V was clipped by 2 bases and J by 3 bases, with 20 bases between them. CDR3 amino acids: CASSYLPSRGTYYEQYF. As DNA, the CDR3 is TGTGCCAGCAGTTACCTTCCTTCGAGGGGGACCTACTACGAGCAGTACTTC.

The gene calls are TRBV7-3 and TRBJ1-1, with 9 bases identical to TRBD1. The CDR3 spans 17 residues. CDR1 is SGHTA and CDR2 is FQGTGA in the germline V gene. V was pared by 2 bases and J by 4 bases, with 11 bases of the junction left unmatched. The CDR3 here is CASSLGPGQGHPTEAFF. Written as DNA, the CDR3 is TGTGCCAGCAGCTTAGGCCCGGGACAGGGTCATCCCACTGAAGCTTTCTTT.

V gene TRBV19 combines with J gene TRBJ1-1, with TRBD1 identical over 10 bases. There are 14 residues in the CDR3. In germline, CDR1 is LNHDA, CDR2 SQIVND (reference sequence). The J segment lost 3 bases and the V segment lost 7 bases, leaving 5 bases of the junction unmatched. The CDR3 loop is CASIQTGGYTEAFF. In DNA, the CDR3 is TGTGCCAGTATCCAGACAGGGGGCTACACTGAAGCTTTCTTT.

V and J are TRBV5-8 and TRBJ2-5, with 14 bases aligning to TRBD2. This CDR3 has 17 amino acids. The germline CDR1 and CDR2 sequences are SGHTS and YDEGEE. Trimming cost V 2 bases and J 5 bases; bases outside gene matches: 8. DNA of the CDR3: TGTGCCAGCAGCTTCGCCGGACTAGCGGGGGGCGGCGAGACCCAGTACTTC. As protein: CASSFAGLAGGGETQYF.